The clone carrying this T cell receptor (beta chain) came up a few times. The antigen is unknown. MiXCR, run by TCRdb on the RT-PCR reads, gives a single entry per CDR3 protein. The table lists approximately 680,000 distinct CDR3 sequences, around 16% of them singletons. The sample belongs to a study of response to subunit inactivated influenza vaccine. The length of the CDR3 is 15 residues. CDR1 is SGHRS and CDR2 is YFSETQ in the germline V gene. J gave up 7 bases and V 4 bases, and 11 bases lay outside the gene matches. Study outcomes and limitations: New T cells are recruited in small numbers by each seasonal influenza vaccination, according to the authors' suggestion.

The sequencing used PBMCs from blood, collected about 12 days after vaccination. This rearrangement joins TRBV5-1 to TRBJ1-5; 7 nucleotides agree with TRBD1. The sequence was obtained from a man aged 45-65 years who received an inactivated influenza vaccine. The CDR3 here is CASSDGPLQGQPQHF. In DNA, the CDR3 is TGCGCCAGCAGCGATGGACCCTTACAGGGGCAGCCCCAGCATTTT.